Presented here are 13 T cell receptor beta chains from one specimen sequenced in a study of post-analysis software for immune sequencing data. Points from the study as a whole: The study found TRBV5-6, TRBV5-1 and TRBV20-1 among 5 or 6 TRBV segments more frequent in patients than controls.

These receptors' targets are unknown. The TCR beta cDNA libraries carried unique molecular identifiers. TCRdb re-called the PCR reads through MiXCR, storing one row per CDR3 protein. The sample shows approximately 460,000 distinct CDR3 sequences, approximately 46% of them seen only once. What was sequenced was blood. The receptors stem from a girl between 10 and 17 years old with multiple sclerosis.

The chain carries TRBV6-6 and TRBJ1-2; unclear D gene. Germline CDR1 reads MNHNY; CDR2 reads SVGAGI (reference sequence). CDR3 length: 14 amino acids. V was cut by 0 bases and J by 3 bases, with 8 bases left in between. CDR3 residues: CASSYSYSDYGYTF. The CDR3 coding sequence is TGTGCCAGCAGTTACTCCTATTCTGACTATGGCTACACCTTC.

The chain uses TRBV5-5 and TRBJ2-1, with TRBD2 matching over 16 bases. The CDR3 is 19 amino acids. J was trimmed by 1 base and V by 7 bases; bases with no gene match: 11. Germline loops: CDR1 SGHKS, CDR2 YYEKEE (reference sequence). CDR3 nucleotide sequence: TGTGCCAGCGGGGGACTAGCGGGAGGGCCTATGAAGTCCTACAATGAGCAGTTCTTC. Residues: CASGGLAGGPMKSYNEQFF.

V and J are TRBV20-1 and TRBJ2-7; TRBD2 aligns across 13 bases. The germline CDR1 and CDR2 sequences are DFQATT and SNEGSKA (reference sequence). The CDR3 length is 16 residues. CDR3 DNA sequence: TGCGGAGTCCGGGGACTAGCGGGAATAGAGTCCTACGAGCAGTACTTC. Its translation: CGVRGLAGIESYEQYF.

The V call is TRBV6-5, the J call TRBJ2-7; 9 bases agree with TRBD2. In germline, CDR1 is MNHEY, CDR2 SVGAGI. The CDR3 totals 15 residues. V dropped 6 bases and J dropped 1; count of bases not matched to a gene: 7. CDR3: CASRSTREGSYEQYF. The CDR3, as DNA: TGTGCCAGCAGGTCGACGCGGGAGGGTTCCTACGAGCAGTACTTC.

This clonotype was picked up a small number of times. The chain joins TRBV20-1 to TRBJ2-4; 8 bases fit TRBD1. The CDR3 totals 16 residues. The ends lost 4 bases at V and 0 bases at J; junction bases unmatched: 8. Germline CDR1 DFQATT, CDR2 SNEGSKA (reference sequence). CDR3 region: CSATRQGLVAKNIQYF. The CDR3 bases are TGCAGTGCTACCAGACAGGGGCTTGTAGCCAAAAACATTCAGTACTTC.

CDR3 region: CASSRSGDINEQFF. CDR3 nucleotides: TGTGCCAGCAGCCGCAGTGGGGACATCAATGAGCAGTTCTTC. The J gene is TRBJ2-1, the V gene TRBV6-2 or TRBV6-3; D might be TRBD1 (6 bases). The CDR3 has 14 amino acids. Trimming removed 6 bases at V and 6 bases at J, with 15 bases between. Germline V gene data show CDR1 as MNHEY and CDR2 as SVGEGT.

This clonotype showed up just a few times. The chain joins TRBV20-1 to TRBJ1-5; no reliable D call. The V end was cut by 3 bases, the J end by 4 bases, with 7 bases between. The CDR3 sequence is 12 residues long. Germline CDR1 reads DFQATT; CDR2 reads SNEGSKA (reference sequence). The CDR3 DNA reads as TGCAGTGCTAGCAACGGGAATCAGCCCCAGCATTTT. Encoded protein: CSASNGNQPQHF.

The V gene is TRBV9, the J gene TRBJ2-7; 10 bases are a match to TRBD2. Germline loops: CDR1 SGDLS, CDR2 YYNGEE. V dropped 3 bases and J dropped 2; count of bases not matched to a gene: 2. The CDR3 is 14 amino acids. The CDR3 protein is CASSASGRAYEQYF. In DNA form, the CDR3 reads TGTGCCAGCAGCGCTAGCGGGAGAGCCTACGAGCAGTACTTC.

The J gene is TRBJ2-7, the V gene TRBV2; 7 bases are shared with TRBD1. Trimming took 7 bases from V and 5 from J; bases not matched to a gene: 8. This CDR3 comprises 13 residues. From germline, CDR1 is SNHLY and CDR2 FYNNEI. The DNA of the CDR3 is TGTGCCAGCAAGGCAGAACAGGGGCACGAGCAGTACTTC. It encodes CASKAEQGHEQYF.

The J gene is TRBJ1-2, the V gene TRBV28; TRBD1 is a possible D gene (5 bases). The CDR3 totals 14 residues. In germline, CDR1 is MDHEN, CDR2 SYDVKM. V was trimmed by 3 bases and J by 6 bases, leaving 14 bases between them. The CDR3 sequence: CASSFHLTVDGYTF. DNA for the CDR3: TGTGCCAGCAGTTTTCATCTGACAGTGGATGGCTACACCTTC.

As regards this clonotype: A read error may produce the germline difference seen at one junction end. The V call is TRBV5-1, the J call TRBJ2-4; 8 bases line up with TRBD1. Germline assignment: CDR1 SGHRS and CDR2 YFSETQ. This CDR3 is 18 amino acids long. The CDR3 region is CASSLGQVYVLAKNIQYF. DNA of the CDR3: TGCGCCAGCAGTTTGGGACAGGTTTACGTCTTAGCCAAAAACATTCAGTACTTC.

This clonotype was counted a few times. The chain employs TRBV27 and TRBJ2-4; D unclear. CDR1 and CDR2 from the germline V gene are MNHEY and SMNVEV (reference sequence). There are 14 residues in the CDR3. V lost 5 bases and J lost 8, with 16 bases in between. The DNA of the CDR3 is TGTGCCAGCAGTCCCAGGAACCAGGCGGACATTCAGTACTTC. Translated: CASSPRNQADIQYF.

This clonotype was picked up a small number of times. The chain has TRBV20-1 and TRBJ2-1; D gene unclear. Trimming took 2 bases from V and 9 from J, leaving 5 bases between them. The CDR3 consists of 10 residues. Germline lookup yields CDR1 DFQATT and CDR2 SNEGSKA (reference sequence). The CDR3 DNA reads TGCAGTGCTAGAAAGAGTGAGCAGTTCTTC. Translation: CSARKSEQFF.